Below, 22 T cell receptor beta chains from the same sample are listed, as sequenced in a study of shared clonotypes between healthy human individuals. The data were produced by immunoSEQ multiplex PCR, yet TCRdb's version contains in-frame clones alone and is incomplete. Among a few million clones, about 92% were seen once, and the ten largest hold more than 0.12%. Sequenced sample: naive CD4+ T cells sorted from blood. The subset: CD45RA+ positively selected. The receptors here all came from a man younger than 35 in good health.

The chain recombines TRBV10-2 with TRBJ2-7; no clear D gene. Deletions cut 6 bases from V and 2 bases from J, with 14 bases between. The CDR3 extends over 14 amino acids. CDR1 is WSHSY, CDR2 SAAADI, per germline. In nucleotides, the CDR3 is TGCGCCAGCAGCGAAGTTGGCCGTACCTACGAGCAGTACTTC. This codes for CASSEVGRTYEQYF.

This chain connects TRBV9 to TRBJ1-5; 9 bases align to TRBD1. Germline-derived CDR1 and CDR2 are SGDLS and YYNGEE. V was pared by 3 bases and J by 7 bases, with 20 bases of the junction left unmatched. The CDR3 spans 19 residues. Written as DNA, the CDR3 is TGTGCCAGCAGCGCCCTCGGGTGGGTGGGACAGGGTAACCCACAGCCCCAGCATTTT. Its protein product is CASSALGWVGQGNPQPQHF.

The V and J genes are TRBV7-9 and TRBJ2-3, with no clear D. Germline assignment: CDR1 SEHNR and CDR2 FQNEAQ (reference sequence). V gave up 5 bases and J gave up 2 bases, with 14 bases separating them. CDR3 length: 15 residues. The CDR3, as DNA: TGTGCCAGCAGCCAGACGGAGAGATTCACAGATACGCAGTATTTT. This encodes CASSQTERFTDTQYF. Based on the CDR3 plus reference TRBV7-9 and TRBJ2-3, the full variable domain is DTGVSQNPRHKITKRGQNVTFRCDPISEHNRLYWYRQTLGQGPEFLTYFQNEAQLEKSRLLSDRFSAERPKGSFSTLEIQRTEQGDSAMYLCASSQTERFTDTQYFGPGTRLTVL.

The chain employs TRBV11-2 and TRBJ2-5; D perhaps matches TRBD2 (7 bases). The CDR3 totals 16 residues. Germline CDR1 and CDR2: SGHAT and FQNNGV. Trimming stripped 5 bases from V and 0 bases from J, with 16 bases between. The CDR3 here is CASSEGGGANQETQYF. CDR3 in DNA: TGTGCCAGCAGCGAGGGGGGGGGAGCAAACCAAGAGACCCAGTACTTC. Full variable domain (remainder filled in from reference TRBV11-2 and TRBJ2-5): EAGVAQSPRYKIIEKRQSVAFWCNPISGHATLYWYQQILGQGPKLLIQFQNNGVVDDSQLPKDRFSAERLKGVDSTLKIQPAKLEDSAVYLCASSEGGGANQETQYFGPGTRLLVL.

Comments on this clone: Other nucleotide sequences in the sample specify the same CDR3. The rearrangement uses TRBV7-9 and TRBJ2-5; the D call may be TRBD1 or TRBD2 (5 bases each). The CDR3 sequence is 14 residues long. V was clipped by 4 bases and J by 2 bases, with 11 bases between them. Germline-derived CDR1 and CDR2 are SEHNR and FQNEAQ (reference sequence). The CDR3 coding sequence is TGTGCCAGCAGCTCCCAGGGAGCTCAAGAGACCCAGTACTTC. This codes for CASSSQGAQETQYF.

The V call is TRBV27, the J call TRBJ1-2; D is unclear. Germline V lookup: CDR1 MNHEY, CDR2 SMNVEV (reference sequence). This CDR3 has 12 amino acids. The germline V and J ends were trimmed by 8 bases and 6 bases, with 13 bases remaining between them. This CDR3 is CASGSIGHGYTF. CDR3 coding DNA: TGTGCCAGCGGCAGTATTGGACATGGCTACACCTTC.

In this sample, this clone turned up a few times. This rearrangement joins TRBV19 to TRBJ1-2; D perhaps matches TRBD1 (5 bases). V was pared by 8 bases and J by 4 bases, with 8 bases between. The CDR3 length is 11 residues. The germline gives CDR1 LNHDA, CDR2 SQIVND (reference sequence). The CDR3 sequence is CASSDSYGYTF. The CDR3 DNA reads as TGTGCCAGTTCCGACAGCTATGGCTACACCTTC. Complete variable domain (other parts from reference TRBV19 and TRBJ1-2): DGGITQSPKYLFRKEGQNVTLSCEQNLNHDAMYWYRQDPGQGLRLIYYSQIVNDFQKGDIAEGYSVSREKKESFPLTVTSAQKNPTAFYLCASSDSYGYTFGSGTRLTVV.

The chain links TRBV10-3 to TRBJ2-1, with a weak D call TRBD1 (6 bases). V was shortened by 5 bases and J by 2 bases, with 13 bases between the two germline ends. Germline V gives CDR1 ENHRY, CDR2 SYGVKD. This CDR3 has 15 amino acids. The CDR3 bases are TGTGCCATCAGTCTTGGGCAGGGGCCCTACAATGAGCAGTTCTTC. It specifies CAISLGQGPYNEQFF.

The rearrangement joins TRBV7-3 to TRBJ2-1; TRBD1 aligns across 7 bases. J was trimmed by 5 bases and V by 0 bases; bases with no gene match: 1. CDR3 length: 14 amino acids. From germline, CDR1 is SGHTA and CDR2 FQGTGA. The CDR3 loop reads CASSLTGTDNEQFF. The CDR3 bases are TGTGCCAGCAGCTTAACCGGGACAGACAATGAGCAGTTCTTC.

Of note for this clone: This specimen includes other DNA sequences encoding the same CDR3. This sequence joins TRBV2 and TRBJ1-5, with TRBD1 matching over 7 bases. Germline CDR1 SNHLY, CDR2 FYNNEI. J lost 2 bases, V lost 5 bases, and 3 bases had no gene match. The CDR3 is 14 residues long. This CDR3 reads CASSFGQGNQPQHF. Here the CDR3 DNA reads TGTGCCAGCAGTTTCGGACAGGGCAATCAGCCCCAGCATTTT.

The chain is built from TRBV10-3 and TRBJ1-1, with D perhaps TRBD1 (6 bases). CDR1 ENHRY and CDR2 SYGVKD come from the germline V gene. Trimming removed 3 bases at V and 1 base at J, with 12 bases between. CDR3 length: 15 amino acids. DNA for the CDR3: TGTGCCATCAGTGATCTCGGGGGCCCGAACACTGAAGCTTTCTTT. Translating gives CAISDLGGPNTEAFF.

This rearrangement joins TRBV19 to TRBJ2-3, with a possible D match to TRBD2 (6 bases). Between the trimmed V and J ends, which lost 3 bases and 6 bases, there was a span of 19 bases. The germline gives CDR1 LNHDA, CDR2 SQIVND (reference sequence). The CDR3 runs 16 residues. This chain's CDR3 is CASSIGGNLGSDTQYF. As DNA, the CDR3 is TGTGCCAGTAGTATTGGGGGGAATCTTGGATCCGATACGCAGTATTTT.

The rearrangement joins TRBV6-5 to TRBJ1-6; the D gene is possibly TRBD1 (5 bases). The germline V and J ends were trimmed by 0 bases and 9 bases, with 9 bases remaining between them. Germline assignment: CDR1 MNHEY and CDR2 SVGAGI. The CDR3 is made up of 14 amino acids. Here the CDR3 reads CASSYSPGFSPLHF. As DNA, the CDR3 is TGTGCCAGCAGTTACTCTCCAGGGTTTTCACCCCTCCACTTT.

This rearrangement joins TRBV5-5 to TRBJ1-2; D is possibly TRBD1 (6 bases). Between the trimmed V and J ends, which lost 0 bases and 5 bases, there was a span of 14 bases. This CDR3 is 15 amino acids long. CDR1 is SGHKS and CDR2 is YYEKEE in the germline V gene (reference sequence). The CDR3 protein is CASSLVSGESYGYTF. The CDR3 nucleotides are TGTGCCAGCAGCTTGGTTTCAGGGGAATCATATGGCTACACCTTC.

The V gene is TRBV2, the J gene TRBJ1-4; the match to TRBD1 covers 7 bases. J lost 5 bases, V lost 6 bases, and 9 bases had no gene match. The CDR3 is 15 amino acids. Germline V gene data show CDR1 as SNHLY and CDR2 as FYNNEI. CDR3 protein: CASRTDRAENEKLFF. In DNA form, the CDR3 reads TGTGCCAGCAGAACCGACAGGGCTGAAAATGAAAAACTGTTTTTT.

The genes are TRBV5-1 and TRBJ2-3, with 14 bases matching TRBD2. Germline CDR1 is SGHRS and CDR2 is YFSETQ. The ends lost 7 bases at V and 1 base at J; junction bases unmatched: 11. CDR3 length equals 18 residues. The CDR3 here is CASRRTSGGKERTDTQYF. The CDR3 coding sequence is TGCGCCAGCCGGAGGACTAGCGGGGGGAAAGAACGCACAGATACGCAGTATTTT.

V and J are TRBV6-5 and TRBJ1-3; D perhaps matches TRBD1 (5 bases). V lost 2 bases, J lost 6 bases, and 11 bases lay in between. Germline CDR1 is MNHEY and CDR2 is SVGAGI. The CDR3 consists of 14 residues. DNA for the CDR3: TGTGCCAGCAGTTACAGTCAGGGCGCAAACACCATATATTTT. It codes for CASSYSQGANTIYF.

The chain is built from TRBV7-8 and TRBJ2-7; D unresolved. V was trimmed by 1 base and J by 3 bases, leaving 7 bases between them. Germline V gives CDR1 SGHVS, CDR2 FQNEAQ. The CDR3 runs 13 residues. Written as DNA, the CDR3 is TGTGCCAGCAGCTTAGTTAGGAACTACGAGCAGTACTTC. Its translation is CASSLVRNYEQYF.

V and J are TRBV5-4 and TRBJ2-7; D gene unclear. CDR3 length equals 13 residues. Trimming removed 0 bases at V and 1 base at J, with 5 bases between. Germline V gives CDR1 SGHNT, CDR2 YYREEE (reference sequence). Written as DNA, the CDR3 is TGTGCCAGCAGCTTGGCCCATTCCTACGAGCAGTACTTC. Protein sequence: CASSLAHSYEQYF.

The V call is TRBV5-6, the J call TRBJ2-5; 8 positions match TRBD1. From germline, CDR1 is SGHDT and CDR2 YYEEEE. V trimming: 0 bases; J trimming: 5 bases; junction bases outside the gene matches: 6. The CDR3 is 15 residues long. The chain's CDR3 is CASSLGQGRRETQYF. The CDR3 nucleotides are TGTGCCAGCAGCTTGGGACAGGGGCGTCGGGAGACCCAGTACTTC.

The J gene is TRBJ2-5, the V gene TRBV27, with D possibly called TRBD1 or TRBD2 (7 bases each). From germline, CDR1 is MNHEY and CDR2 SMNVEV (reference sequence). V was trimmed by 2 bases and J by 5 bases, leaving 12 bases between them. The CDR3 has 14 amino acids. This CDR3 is CASSLNRGGETQYF. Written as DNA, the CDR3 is TGTGCCAGCAGTTTAAACAGGGGAGGGGAGACCCAGTACTTC.

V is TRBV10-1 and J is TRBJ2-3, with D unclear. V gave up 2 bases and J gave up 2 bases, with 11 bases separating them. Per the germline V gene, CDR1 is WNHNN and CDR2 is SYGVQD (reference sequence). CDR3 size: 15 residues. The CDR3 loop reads CASSEGLAITDTQYF. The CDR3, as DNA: TGCGCCAGCAGTGAGGGGTTAGCCATCACAGATACGCAGTATTTT.